Included here is one T cell receptor (beta chain) sequence, with context. The data were taken from a study of cytomegalovirus exposure and HLA in healthy donors. This CDR3 comprises 15 residues. After removal of 3 bases from V and 1 base from J, the junction contained 5 bases not matched to a gene. Germline CDR1 and CDR2: SGHDT and YYEEEE. The PCR used 60 Vbeta and 13 Jbeta primers. This table comes from immunoSEQ multiplex PCR, and its TCRdb copy is limited to in-frame clones, with some not included. The data hold tens of thousands of clones, with about two thirds observed a single time. The sequenced sample consisted of PBMCs. V and J are TRBV5-6 and TRBJ2-7; 9 bases line up with TRBD1. The sequence came from a woman aged 45-59 years in good health and CMV-seropositive. This CDR3 reads CASSWGTGRSYEQYF. The CDR3 nucleotides are TGTGCCAGCAGCTGGGGGACAGGGAGGTCCTACGAGCAGTACTTC.